The text below deals with one TCR beta chain. The table came from immunoSEQ multiplex PCR; TCRdb's copy has only in-frame clones and leaves some out. This sample has approximately 710,000 clones, with less than 95% found just once. This CDR3 has 18 amino acids. V gave up 3 bases and J gave up 4 bases; unmatched junction bases: 17. Germline V gives CDR1 SGHRS, CDR2 YFSETQ. The data originate from a study of shared clonotypes between healthy human individuals. The specimen sequenced was memory CD8+ T cells from PBMCs. Described subset: CD45RO+ cells pooled with CCR7-negative TemRA cells. The receptor's source is a man younger than 30 in good health. Some clones in this sample may be carry-over from other donors' samples. The chain is built from TRBV5-1 and TRBJ2-7; 9 positions match TRBD2. Here the CDR3 DNA reads TGCGCCAGCAGCTGGAGTTATCAGGGTAGCGGGAGTGGATACGAGCAGTACTTC. Translating it yields CASSWSYQGSGSGYEQYF.